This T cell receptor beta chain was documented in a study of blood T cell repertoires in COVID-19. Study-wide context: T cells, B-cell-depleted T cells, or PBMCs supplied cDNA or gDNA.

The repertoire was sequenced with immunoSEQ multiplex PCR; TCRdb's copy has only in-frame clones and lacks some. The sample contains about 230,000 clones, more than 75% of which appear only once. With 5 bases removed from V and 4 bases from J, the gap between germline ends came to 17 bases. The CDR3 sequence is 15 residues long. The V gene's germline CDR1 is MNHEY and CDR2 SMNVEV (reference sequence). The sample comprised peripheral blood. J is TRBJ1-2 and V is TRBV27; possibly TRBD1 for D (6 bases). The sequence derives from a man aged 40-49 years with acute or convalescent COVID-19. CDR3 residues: CASSPSYGQLYGYTF. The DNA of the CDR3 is TGTGCCAGCAGTCCGAGTTATGGACAGCTCTATGGCTACACCTTC.